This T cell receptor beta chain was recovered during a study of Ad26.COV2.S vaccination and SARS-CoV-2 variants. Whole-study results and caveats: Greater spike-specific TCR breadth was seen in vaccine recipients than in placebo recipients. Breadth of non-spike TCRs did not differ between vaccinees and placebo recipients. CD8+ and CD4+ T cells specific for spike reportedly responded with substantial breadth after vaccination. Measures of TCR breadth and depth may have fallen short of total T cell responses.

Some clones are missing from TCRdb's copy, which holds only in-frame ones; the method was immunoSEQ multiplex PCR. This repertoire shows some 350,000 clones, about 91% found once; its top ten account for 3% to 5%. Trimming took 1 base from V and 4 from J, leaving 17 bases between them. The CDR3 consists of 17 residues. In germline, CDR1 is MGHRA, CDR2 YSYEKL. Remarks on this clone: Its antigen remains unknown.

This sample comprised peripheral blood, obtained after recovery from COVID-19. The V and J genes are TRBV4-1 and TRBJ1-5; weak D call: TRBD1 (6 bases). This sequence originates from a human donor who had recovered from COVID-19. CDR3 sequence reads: CASSQVGSTGVNQPQHF. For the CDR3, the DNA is TGCGCCAGCAGCCAAGTAGGTTCGACAGGAGTTAATCAGCCCCAGCATTTT.